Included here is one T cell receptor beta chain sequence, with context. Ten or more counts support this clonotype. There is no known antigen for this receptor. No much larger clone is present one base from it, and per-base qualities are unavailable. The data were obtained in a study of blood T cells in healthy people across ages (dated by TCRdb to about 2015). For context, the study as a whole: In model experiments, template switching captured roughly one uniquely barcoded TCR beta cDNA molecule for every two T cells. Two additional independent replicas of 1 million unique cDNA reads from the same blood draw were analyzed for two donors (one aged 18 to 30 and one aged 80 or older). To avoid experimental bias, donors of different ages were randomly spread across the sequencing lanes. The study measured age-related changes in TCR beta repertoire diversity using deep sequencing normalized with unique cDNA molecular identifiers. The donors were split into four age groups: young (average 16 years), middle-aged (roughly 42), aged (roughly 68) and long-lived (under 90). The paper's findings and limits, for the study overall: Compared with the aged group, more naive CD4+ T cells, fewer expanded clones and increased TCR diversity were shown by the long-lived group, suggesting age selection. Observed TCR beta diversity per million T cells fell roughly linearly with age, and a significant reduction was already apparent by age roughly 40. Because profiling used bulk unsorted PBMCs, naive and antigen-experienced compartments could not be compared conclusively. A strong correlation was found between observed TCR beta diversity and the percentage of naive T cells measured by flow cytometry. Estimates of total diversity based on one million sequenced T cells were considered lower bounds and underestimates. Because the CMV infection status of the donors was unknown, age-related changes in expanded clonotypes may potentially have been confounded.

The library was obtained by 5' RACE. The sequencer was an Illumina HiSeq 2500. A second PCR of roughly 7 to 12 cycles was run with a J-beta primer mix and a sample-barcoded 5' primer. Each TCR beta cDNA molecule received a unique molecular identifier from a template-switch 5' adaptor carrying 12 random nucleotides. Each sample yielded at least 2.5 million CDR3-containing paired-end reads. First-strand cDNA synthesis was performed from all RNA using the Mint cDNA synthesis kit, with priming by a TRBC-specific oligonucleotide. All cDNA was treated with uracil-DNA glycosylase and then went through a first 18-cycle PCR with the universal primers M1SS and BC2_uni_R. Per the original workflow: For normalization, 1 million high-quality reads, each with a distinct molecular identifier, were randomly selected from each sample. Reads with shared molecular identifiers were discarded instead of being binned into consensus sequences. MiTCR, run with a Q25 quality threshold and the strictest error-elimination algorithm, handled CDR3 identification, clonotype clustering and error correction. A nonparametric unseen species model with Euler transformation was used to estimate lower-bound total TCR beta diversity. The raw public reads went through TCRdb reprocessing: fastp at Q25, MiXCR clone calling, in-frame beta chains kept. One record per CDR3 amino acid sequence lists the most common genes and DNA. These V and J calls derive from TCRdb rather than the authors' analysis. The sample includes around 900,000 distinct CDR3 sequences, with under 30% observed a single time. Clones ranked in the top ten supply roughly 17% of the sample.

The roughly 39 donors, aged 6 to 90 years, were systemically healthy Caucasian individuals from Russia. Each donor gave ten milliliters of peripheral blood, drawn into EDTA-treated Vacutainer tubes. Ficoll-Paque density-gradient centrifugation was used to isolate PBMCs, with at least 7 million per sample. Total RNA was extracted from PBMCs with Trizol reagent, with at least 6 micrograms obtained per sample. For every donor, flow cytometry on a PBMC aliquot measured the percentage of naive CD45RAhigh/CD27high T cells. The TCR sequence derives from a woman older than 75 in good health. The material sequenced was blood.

For the CDR3, the sequence is CATSRDPDYGYTF. The DNA sequence is given as TGTGCCACCAGCAGAGACCCTGACTATGGCTACACCTTC. The V and J segments used are TRBV15 and TRBJ1-2; the D segment cannot be called with confidence. The junction shows trimming of 0 bases on V and 3 bases on J, plus 5 bases between the germline ends. The cysteine opens and the phenylalanine closes a CDR3 of 13 amino acids. Solely the CDR3 DNA is kept, with 39 bases framed from the first base. CDR1 LNHNV and CDR2 YYDKDF were looked up in the germline V gene (reference sequence).